This T cell receptor (beta chain) was identified in a study of TIL therapy for anti-PD-1-resistant metastatic lung cancer. Background on the study: Tumors had a median PD-L1 proportion score of 4.5% to 7%.

The libraries were made with immunoSEQ v3. Only in-frame clones appear in the TCRdb table, and some are missing; sequencing was by immunoSEQ multiplex PCR. The sample contains tens of thousands of clones, 72% of which appear only once. Study-wide results and caveats: Many TIL product clones were absent from baseline tumor, suggesting clonal contraction. Compared with baseline intratumoral T cells, expanded TIL cultures were more clonal and less diverse (around 5.7% vs 31%).

V shed 7 bases and J 5 bases; nucleotides not matched to a gene: 17. The CDR3 has 16 amino acids. Germline CDR1 and CDR2: SNHLY and FYNNEI. Time point described: pre-treatment sample, taken before nivolumab and TIL therapy. Pleural nodules or supraclavicular lymph nodes made up most of the excised metastases sampled. A remark on this clone: Its matching antigen is unknown.

The sequences come from tumor tissue, collected at baseline. This receptor was identified in a person aged 25 to 79 with non-small cell lung cancer. The chain has TRBV2 and TRBJ2-7; 7 bases agree with TRBD1. The CDR3 DNA reads as TGTGCCAGCAAAGACAGGGATCTTTCTAATCTCCACGAGCAGTACTTC. Residues: CASKDRDLSNLHEQYF.